The rows below give T cell receptor beta chains drawn from one sample of a study of PD-L1 blockade in urothelial cancer. Using immunoSEQ multiplex PCR, the repertoire was profiled, and TCRdb retains in-frame clones only, with some absent. The data hold about 45,000 clones, with about four fifths observed a single time. Sample: PBMCs, taken around atezolizumab (anti-PD-L1) treatment. These receptors all come from a man aged 55 to 70 with urothelial cancer. Each CDR3 is given with its conserved first and last residue. A D gene is named only where the DNA matches it firmly. Clone size is shown for a subset of rows, as once, few, many or a class of expanded clone.

v_call: TRBV7-2
clone_size: -
cdr3_length: 15
d_call: TRBD1
cdr3_aa: CASSPMYGQGYEQYF

v_call: TRBV4-3
clone_size: -
cdr3_length: 18
d_call: TRBD2
cdr3_aa: CASSQESPVLAGAHEQYF

v_call: TRBV7-8
clone_size: -
cdr3_length: 15
d_call: TRBD1
cdr3_aa: CASTYEGQGMFEAFF

v_call: TRBV6-1
clone_size: -
cdr3_length: 14
d_call: TRBD1
cdr3_aa: CASSKDRVMTEAFF

v_call: TRBV2
clone_size: -
cdr3_length: 12
d_call: -
cdr3_aa: CASRAIQGEQYF

v_call: TRBV10-3
clone_size: -
cdr3_length: 13
d_call: TRBD1
cdr3_aa: CATSGTADQPQHF

v_call: TRBV7-2
clone_size: -
cdr3_length: 15
d_call: -
cdr3_aa: CASTTEGQGTDTQYF

v_call: TRBV6-4
clone_size: -
cdr3_length: 17
d_call: -
cdr3_aa: CASKAGASGDPTDTQYF

v_call: TRBV2
clone_size: -
cdr3_length: 16
d_call: TRBD1
cdr3_aa: CASSAKRTGANYGYTF

v_call: TRBV5-1
clone_size: once
cdr3_length: 16
d_call: TRBD2
cdr3_aa: CASSVGLAGVKDTQYF

v_call: TRBV7-8
clone_size: few
cdr3_length: 14
d_call: -
cdr3_aa: CASSRDSSYNEQFF

v_call: TRBV10-3
clone_size: -
cdr3_length: 14
d_call: -
cdr3_aa: CAIRGMDITGELFF

v_call: TRBV6-1
clone_size: once
cdr3_length: 17
d_call: TRBD2
cdr3_aa: CASSERTSGKAYNEQFF

v_call: TRBV6-6
clone_size: once
cdr3_length: 15
d_call: -
cdr3_aa: CASSKQGPVNEKLFF

v_call: TRBV7-2
clone_size: -
cdr3_length: 13
d_call: -
cdr3_aa: CASSAGSEETQYF

v_call: TRBV11-2
clone_size: -
cdr3_length: 15
d_call: TRBD2
cdr3_aa: CASSLRTSEADTQYF

v_call: TRBV5-1
clone_size: -
cdr3_length: 14
d_call: TRBD1
cdr3_aa: CASSLGDRAYGYTF

v_call: TRBV5-1
clone_size: once
cdr3_length: 15
d_call: TRBD1
cdr3_aa: CASSLGQGPYNEQFF

v_call: TRBV7-2
clone_size: -
cdr3_length: 16
d_call: -
cdr3_aa: CASSRGGRTSGNTIYF

v_call: TRBV28
clone_size: -
cdr3_length: 15
d_call: -
cdr3_aa: CASSRREGAYNEQFF

v_call: TRBV28
clone_size: -
cdr3_length: 12
d_call: -
cdr3_aa: CASSFQNYEQYF

v_call: TRBV5-1
clone_size: -
cdr3_length: 17
d_call: -
cdr3_aa: CASSPQTGRSGANVLTF

v_call: TRBV29-1
clone_size: -
cdr3_length: 16
d_call: TRBD1
cdr3_aa: CSVESGQGAARETQYF

v_call: TRBV5-5
clone_size: -
cdr3_length: 16
d_call: -
cdr3_aa: CASSHLRTVDTGELFF

v_call: TRBV7-2
clone_size: -
cdr3_length: 13
d_call: -
cdr3_aa: CASSLGQASPLHF

v_call: TRBV30
clone_size: -
cdr3_length: 13
d_call: TRBD2
cdr3_aa: CAWSGGSGYEQFF

v_call: TRBV7-9
clone_size: once
cdr3_length: 15
d_call: -
cdr3_aa: CASSQDSSSGNTIYF

v_call: TRBV5-5
clone_size: -
cdr3_length: 15
d_call: -
cdr3_aa: CASSHGGSGANVLTF

v_call: TRBV28
clone_size: -
cdr3_length: 13
d_call: TRBD1
cdr3_aa: CASSGTGEETQYF

v_call: TRBV6-1
clone_size: -
cdr3_length: 17
d_call: -
cdr3_aa: CASSALVAARSYNEQFF

v_call: TRBV6-1
clone_size: -
cdr3_length: 16
d_call: TRBD1
cdr3_aa: CASSARDRGHEDTQYF

v_call: TRBV6-6
clone_size: -
cdr3_length: 15
d_call: -
cdr3_aa: CASSYEGGRNSPLHF

v_call: TRBV5-4
clone_size: -
cdr3_length: 12
d_call: TRBD2
cdr3_aa: CASSRGGYEQYF

v_call: TRBV19
clone_size: few
cdr3_length: 14
d_call: -
cdr3_aa: CASSRPGSYNEQFF

v_call: TRBV5-6
clone_size: -
cdr3_length: 14
d_call: TRBD1
cdr3_aa: CASQKWDRLYEQYF

v_call: TRBV7-2
clone_size: -
cdr3_length: 14
d_call: TRBD1
cdr3_aa: CASSSTGLGETQYF

v_call: TRBV28
clone_size: -
cdr3_length: 14
d_call: TRBD1
cdr3_aa: CASSSGTGSYEQYF

v_call: TRBV29-1
clone_size: -
cdr3_length: 16
d_call: -
cdr3_aa: CSVGSREWDTYNEQFF

v_call: TRBV5-1
clone_size: -
cdr3_length: 18
d_call: TRBD2
cdr3_aa: CASSLSGLAGGLTDTQYF

v_call: TRBV6-5
clone_size: -
cdr3_length: 16
d_call: -
cdr3_aa: CASSYSGGGQNYGYTF

v_call: TRBV5-1
clone_size: -
cdr3_length: 14
d_call: TRBD1
cdr3_aa: CASSLQGANEKLFF

v_call: TRBV6-5
clone_size: -
cdr3_length: 13
d_call: -
cdr3_aa: CASSLWEGEGAFF

v_call: TRBV11-1
clone_size: -
cdr3_length: 17
d_call: TRBD1
cdr3_aa: CASSYTGGWDTPSGAFF

v_call: TRBV5-1
clone_size: -
cdr3_length: 16
d_call: TRBD2
cdr3_aa: CASSLRSGRDFYEQYF

v_call: TRBV15
clone_size: -
cdr3_length: 14
d_call: TRBD1
cdr3_aa: CATSTQGQGSPLHF

v_call: TRBV11-3
clone_size: -
cdr3_length: 13
d_call: -
cdr3_aa: CASSFGINSPLHF

v_call: TRBV7-2
clone_size: -
cdr3_length: 16
d_call: TRBD2
cdr3_aa: CASSLGAGGIPDTQYF

v_call: TRBV19
clone_size: -
cdr3_length: 13
d_call: -
cdr3_aa: CASTPDRNTEAFF

v_call: TRBV11-2
clone_size: -
cdr3_length: 14
d_call: -
cdr3_aa: CASSPGLAKNIQYF

v_call: TRBV18
clone_size: few
cdr3_length: 16
d_call: TRBD2
cdr3_aa: CASSPGGSGSSYEQYF

v_call: TRBV5-8
clone_size: -
cdr3_length: 16
d_call: -
cdr3_aa: CASSSGVPASTDTQYF

v_call: TRBV6-5
clone_size: -
cdr3_length: 14
d_call: -
cdr3_aa: CASSPDHNPTEAFF